These T cell receptor beta chains were read from a single sample in a study of cytomegalovirus exposure and HLA in healthy donors. Here immunoSEQ multiplex PCR was the method, and the copy in TCRdb shows in-frame clones only, minus some. The sample has about 130,000 clones, around four fifths seen once. The sequencing input was PBMCs. The receptors were sampled from a man younger than 35 in good health and CMV-seropositive. Both conserved end residues are part of each CDR3. A D gene is named only where the DNA matches it firmly. The size entry is marked missing in some rows and otherwise reads once, few, many or a size class.

.	TRBJ1-1	TRBD1	TRBV5-4	CASSSGQGGLDIEDFF	TGTGCCAGCAGTTCGGGACAGGGGGGGTTGGACATTGAAGATTTCTTT
.	TRBJ2-5	TRBD1	TRBV11-2	CASSVGTGVYF	TGTGCCAGCAGCGTGGGGACAGGCGTTTACTTC
.	TRBJ1-3	.	TRBV7-9	CASSLGQLTWGQAGNTIYF	TGTGCCAGCAGCTTGGGCCAACTGACTTGGGGCCAAGCTGGAAACACCATATATTTT
.	TRBJ2-7	.	TRBV23-1	CASSPGVRSYEQYF	TGCGCCAGCAGTCCCGGGGTACGATCCTACGAGCAGTACTTC
.	TRBJ2-7	.	TRBV16	CASSPRGPDYEQYF	TGTGCCAGCAGCCCGCGGGGGCCCGACTACGAGCAGTACTTC
.	TRBJ1-1	TRBD1	TRBV5-5	CASSQGQGITAFF	TGTGCCAGCAGCCAAGGACAGGGGATTACAGCTTTCTTT
.	TRBJ2-3	.	TRBV7-6	CASSHSGTDTQYF	TGTGCCAGCAGCCACTCCGGCACAGATACGCAGTATTTT
.	TRBJ2-1	TRBD1	TRBV19	CASSKPTGAPGSNEQFF	TGTGCCAGTAGTAAACCCACAGGGGCCCCTGGGAGCAATGAGCAGTTCTTC
.	TRBJ2-3	TRBD1	TRBV6-5	CAISVGTASTDTQYF	TGTGCCATCAGTGTAGGGACAGCAAGCACAGATACGCAGTATTTT
.	TRBJ2-7	.	TRBV27	CASSPSSGSLLNKQYF	TGTGCCAGCAGTCCGTCGTCCGGGTCCCTGTTAAACAAGCAGTACTTC
.	TRBJ1-1	.	TRBV12-2	CASRCLSEAFF	TGTGCAAGTCGGTGCCTGAGTGAAGCTTTCTTT
.	TRBJ1-6	TRBD1	TRBV5-4	CASRQDRGNSPLHF	TGTGCCAGCAGACAGGACAGGGGCAATTCACCCCTCCACTTT
.	TRBJ1-2	TRBD1	TRBV5-4	CASSSPLQGTWYGYTF	TGTGCCAGCAGCTCGCCCCTACAGGGGACTTGGTATGGCTACACCTTC
once	TRBJ2-5	TRBD2	TRBV4-1	CASSQDELAGSGETQYF	TGCGCCAGCAGCCAAGACGAACTAGCGGGGTCCGGGGAGACCCAGTACTTC
.	TRBJ2-1	TRBD1	TRBV5-4	CASSAGQGGGEQFF	TGTGCCAGCAGCGCCGGACAGGGGGGGGGTGAGCAGTTCTTC
.	TRBJ1-2	TRBD1	TRBV18	CASSPPAGGEWDGYTF	TGTGCCAGCTCACCACCTGCAGGGGGCGAATGGGATGGCTACACCTTC
.	TRBJ2-7	.	TRBV28	CASSSQQVLYEQYF	TGTGCCAGCAGTTCCCAACAGGTACTCTACGAGCAGTACTTC
once	TRBJ1-4	TRBD1	TRBV10-2	CASRDTGATNEKLFF	TGCGCCAGCAGGGACACAGGGGCAACTAATGAAAAACTGTTTTTT
.	TRBJ2-7	.	TRBV7-8	CASSLKTGSEQYF	TGTGCCAGCAGCTTAAAAACAGGGAGCGAGCAGTACTTC
.	TRBJ2-7	TRBD1	TRBV29-1	CSVGEGQTYEQYF	TGCAGCGTTGGTGAGGGACAGACCTACGAGCAGTACTTC
few	TRBJ2-5	TRBD2	TRBV2	CASSRASGEQETQYF	TGTGCCAGCAGCCGAGCTAGCGGGGAGCAAGAGACCCAGTACTTC
large	TRBJ1-1	.	TRBV27	CASSALPVNTEAFF	TGTGCCAGCAGTGCCCTCCCAGTGAACACTGAAGCTTTCTTT
.	TRBJ1-1	.	TRBV19	CASSIDRQTEAFF	TGTGCCAGTAGTATAGATCGACAGACTGAAGCTTTCTTT
once	TRBJ1-1	.	TRBV7-6	CASLPDFLGTEAFF	TGTGCCAGTCTCCCGGACTTCTTAGGCACTGAAGCTTTCTTT
.	TRBJ1-4	.	TRBV6-6	CASRAPAGEKLFF	TGTGCCAGCAGAGCCCCGGCGGGTGAAAAACTGTTTTTT
.	TRBJ1-5	.	TRBV19	CASSIPGRPQHF	TGTGCCAGTAGTATCCCAGGGCGGCCCCAGCATTTT
.	TRBJ1-4	.	TRBV18	CASTGPVREKLFF	TGTGCCAGCACTGGGCCAGTCCGGGAAAAACTGTTTTTT
.	TRBJ2-7	TRBD1	TRBV2	CASEGDRGYEQYF	TGTGCCAGCGAGGGGGACAGGGGGTACGAGCAGTACTTC
.	TRBJ2-5	TRBD2	TRBV7-3	CASSFSGGEQETQYF	TGTGCCAGCAGCTTTAGCGGGGGGGAACAAGAGACCCAGTACTTC
.	TRBJ2-1	.	TRBV1	CTSRDSIYNEQFF	TGCACCAGCCGGGACAGTATCTACAATGAGCAGTTCTTC
.	TRBJ2-3	TRBD1	TRBV7-8	CASSLLRDRFTDTQYF	TGTGCCAGCAGTCTTCTCCGGGACAGATTCACAGATACGCAGTATTTT
.	TRBJ2-1	.	TRBV2	CASRGLESSYNEQFF	TGTGCCAGCCGAGGACTGGAAAGCTCCTACAATGAGCAGTTCTTC
.	TRBJ1-2	.	TRBV11-2	CASSLDPSGFYGYTF	TGTGCCAGCAGCTTAGACCCCTCAGGGTTCTATGGCTACACCTTC
.	TRBJ2-5	.	TRBV1	CTSSQIRLAGGQETQYF	TGCACCAGCAGCCAGATCAGACTAGCGGGGGGACAAGAGACCCAGTACTTC
.	TRBJ2-1	TRBD1	TRBV29-1	CSVSGTGVSNEQFF	TGCAGCGTTTCCGGGACAGGAGTAAGCAATGAGCAGTTCTTC
once	TRBJ1-1	.	TRBV7-9	CASSPGWGEAFF	TGTGCCAGCAGCCCGGGGTGGGGAGAAGCTTTCTTT
.	TRBJ2-1	.	TRBV27	CASSLGPNNEQFF	TGTGCCAGCAGTCTGGGCCCAAACAATGAGCAGTTCTTC
few	TRBJ2-1	TRBD2	TRBV7-6	CASSFYASGGKRVNEQFF	TGTGCCAGCAGCTTTTATGCTAGCGGGGGGAAGAGGGTCAATGAGCAGTTCTTC
.	TRBJ2-2	.	TRBV6-5	CASSFSGVGELFF	TGTGCCAGCAGTTTTAGCGGCGTAGGGGAGCTGTTTTTT
few	TRBJ1-3	TRBD1	TRBV5-1	CASSLTGQGSLSGNTIYF	TGCGCCAGCAGCTTGACGGGACAGGGTTCTCTCTCTGGAAACACCATATATTTT
once	TRBJ2-3	.	TRBV5-4	CASSLDREDTQYF	TGTGCCAGCAGCTTGGACCGGGAGGATACGCAGTATTTT
many	TRBJ1-1	.	TRBV5-1	CASSLAGANTEAFF	TGCGCCAGCAGCCTCGCGGGCGCGAACACTGAAGCTTTCTTT
.	TRBJ2-1	.	TRBV11-2	CASSLVAAGKQFF	TGTGCCAGCAGCTTAGTCGCCGCGGGTAAGCAGTTCTTC
.	TRBJ2-7	.	TRBV11-3	CASSLNVGTHEQYF	TGTGCCAGCAGCTTGAATGTGGGCACCCACGAGCAGTACTTC
few	TRBJ1-6	.	TRBV5-4	CASSLNGFMNNSPLHF	TGTGCCAGCAGCTTGAACGGGTTTATGAATAATTCACCCCTCCACTTT
.	TRBJ1-1	TRBD1	TRBV7-3	CASSAGGTGALNTEAFF	TGTGCCAGCAGCGCCGGCGGGACAGGGGCTCTGAACACTGAAGCTTTCTTT
.	TRBJ2-7	.	TRBV27	CASSLNTGSPYEQYF	TGTGCCAGCAGTTTAAACACAGGGAGCCCCTACGAGCAGTACTTC
.	TRBJ2-2	TRBD1	TRBV18	CASSPGDRGKSTNTGELFF	TGTGCCAGCTCACCCGGGGACAGGGGGAAAAGTACGAACACCGGGGAGCTGTTTTTT
.	TRBJ2-7	TRBD1	TRBV5-6	CASSLVGQGLNEQYF	TGTGCCAGCAGCTTGGTGGGACAGGGGCTCAACGAGCAGTACTTC
.	TRBJ2-2	.	TRBV28	CASSLSGQFTGELFF	TGTGCCAGCAGTTTAAGCGGACAGTTCACCGGGGAGCTGTTTTTT
.	TRBJ2-7	TRBD1	TRBV27	CASSNPPGQHYEQYF	TGTGCCAGCAGTAACCCCCCGGGACAGCACTACGAGCAGTACTTC
.	TRBJ1-4	.	TRBV11-2	CASSPGVNEKLFF	TGTGCCAGCAGTCCCGGGGTCAATGAAAAACTGTTTTTT
.	TRBJ2-7	.	TRBV6-1	CASSEPRGGGEQYF	TGTGCCAGCAGTGAACCAAGGGGGGGAGGCGAGCAGTACTTC